These 13 T cell receptor beta chains originate from one sample sequenced in a study of T cells in Graves' hyperthyroidism and ophthalmopathy. There were TCR beta CDR3 regions amplified from RNA transcripts. RT-PCR in the first round (using the HTBI primer set) targeted the TCR CDR3. TCRdb reanalysed the multiplex PCR reads using MiXCR and keeps one entry per CDR3 protein. This table has roughly 290,000 distinct CDR3 sequences, about 17% appearing once. The sample consisted of blood. These receptors all stem from a woman aged 55-69 years with Graves' ophthalmopathy.

This clonotype was counted a few times. This chain links TRBV11-2 with TRBJ1-4; unclear D gene. V was pared by 5 bases and J by 4 bases, with 8 bases between. The CDR3 has 13 amino acids. From germline, CDR1 is SGHAT and CDR2 FQNNGV. CDR3 in amino acids: CASSQQVNEKLFF. CDR3 nucleotides: TGTGCCAGCAGCCAGCAGGTTAATGAAAAACTGTTTTTT.

The CDR3 spells CASSLFVVSDEQYF. The CDR3 DNA is TGCGCCAGCAGCCTGTTTGTTGTATCCGACGAGCAGTACTTC. J is TRBJ2-7 and V is TRBV5-1; D gene ambiguous. This CDR3 is built from 14 residues. The V gene lost 4 bases and the J gene lost 5 bases, with 16 bases spanning the gap. In germline, CDR1 is SGHRS, CDR2 YFSETQ.

This clonotype came up many times. The CDR3 coding sequence is TGTGCCAGCAACCTCAGGGTTGCGGAGACCCAGTACTTC. Its translation: CASNLRVAETQYF. This rearrangement joins TRBV2 to TRBJ2-5; the D gene is possibly TRBD1 (5 bases). Germline CDR1 reads SNHLY; CDR2 reads FYNNEI. V lost 7 bases and J 5 bases, leaving 14 bases between the germline ends. This CDR3 has 13 residues.

This clonotype was counted many times. V and J are TRBV10-3 and TRBJ2-5; 13 bases are a match to TRBD2. V lost 6 bases to trimming and J lost 3 bases; unmatched junction nucleotides: 1. The CDR3 totals 14 residues. Per the germline V gene, CDR1 is ENHRY and CDR2 is SYGVKD. The CDR3 DNA sequence: TGTGCCATCAGGGGGACTAGCGGGGAAGAGACCCAGTACTTC. It yields the protein CAIRGTSGEETQYF.

This clonotype was seen a handful of times. The V call is TRBV28, the J call TRBJ1-4, with D possibly TRBD1 on 6 matching bases. CDR3 size: 14 residues. The germline gives CDR1 MDHEN, CDR2 SYDVKM. Trimming shortened V by 7 bases and J by 8 bases, and 17 bases separated the two germline ends. This CDR3 reads CASNSTGRGEKLFF. The CDR3 bases are TGTGCCAGCAATTCGACAGGACGGGGGGAAAAACTGTTTTTT.

The rearrangement links TRBV30 to TRBJ2-3; 7 bases align to TRBD2. The CDR3 totals 15 residues. In germline, CDR1 is GTSNPN, CDR2 SVGIG (reference sequence). DNA of the CDR3: TGTGCTTTTAGCGGGCCATCGTCTAGCACAGATACGCAGTATTTT. It yields the protein CAFSGPSSSTDTQYF.

At least ten counts were recorded for this clonotype. The chain couples TRBV3-1 to TRBJ2-5, with 7 bases aligning to TRBD1. CDR1 is LGHDT, CDR2 YNNKEL, per germline (reference sequence). The CDR3 has 16 amino acids. The trim removed 0 bases at V and 5 bases at J, leaving 9 bases unmatched. The CDR3 DNA reads TGTGCCAGCAGCCAAGATATGAACAGGGGTTACGAGACCCAGTACTTC. This gives the protein CASSQDMNRGYETQYF.

This clonotype was detected a few times. This chain links TRBV14 with TRBJ1-6; D gene uncertain. CDR1 and CDR2 from the germline V gene are SGHDN and FVKESK. The V end lost 4 bases, the J end lost 4 bases, and 5 bases lay between the germline ends. The CDR3 runs to 13 residues. The CDR3 is CASSLQYNSPLHF. Written as DNA, the CDR3 is TGTGCCAGCAGCCTTCAGTATAATTCACCCCTCCACTTT. Supplemented by reference TRBV14 and TRBJ1-6, the full variable domain reads EAGVTQFPSHSVIEKGQTVTLRCDPISGHDNLYWYRRVMGKEIKFLLHFVKESKQDESGMPNNRFLAERTGGTYSTLKVQPAELEDSGVYFCASSLQYNSPLHFGNGTRLTVT.

This clonotype was observed at least ten times. The chain links TRBV5-1 to TRBJ2-1; TRBD2 aligns across 8 bases. Germline loops: CDR1 SGHRS, CDR2 YFSETQ. Unmatched junction bases numbered 9, after V lost 3 bases and J lost 4 bases. The CDR3 loop spans 16 amino acids. The CDR3 here is CASSSQGLASYNEQFF. The CDR3 DNA reads as TGCGCCAGCAGCTCCCAAGGACTAGCATCGTACAATGAGCAGTTCTTC.

This clonotype has only a few counts. The chain carries TRBV19 and TRBJ2-2, with 9 bases that match TRBD1. The CDR3 is made up of 15 amino acids. Per the germline V gene, CDR1 is LNHDA and CDR2 is SQIVND (reference sequence). J gave up 5 bases and V 5 bases, and 6 bases lay outside the gene matches. The CDR3 region has the DNA TGTGCCAGTAGTCATGGACAGGGGAGGACCGGGGAGCTGTTTTTT. This codes for CASSHGQGRTGELFF.

This chain connects TRBV20-1 to TRBJ2-3; TRBD1 matches 12 bases. The V and J ends lost 1 base and 5 bases, in that order; junction bases with no gene match: 13. The CDR3 covers 18 residues. Germline V gene data show CDR1 as DFQATT and CDR2 as SNEGSKA (reference sequence). CDR3 nucleotides: TGCAGTGCTAGAGCGGTAACCGGGACAGGGGGCGAGTTAGATACGCAGTATTTT. Protein product: CSARAVTGTGGELDTQYF.

This clonotype was observed many times. V and J are TRBV7-2 and TRBJ1-2; D is unresolved. The CDR3 contains 14 residues. Germline V CDR1 and CDR2: SGHTA, FQGNSA. V gave up 0 bases and J gave up 4 bases, with 9 bases separating them. The CDR3 DNA sequence: TGTGCCAGCAGCTTAGCTCAAAGAATCTATGGCTACACCTTC. Amino acids: CASSLAQRIYGYTF.

This clonotype was counted a few times. The chain has TRBV5-1 and TRBJ1-4; D gene ambiguous. The CDR3 runs 13 residues. V gave up 5 bases and J gave up 0 bases, with 5 bases separating them. Germline V gene sequence: CDR1 SGHRS, CDR2 YFSETQ. The CDR3 DNA reads as TGCGCCAGCAGGGTCGCAACTAATGAAAAACTGTTTTTT. This codes for CASRVATNEKLFF.